The 13 T cell receptor beta chains reported below all come from one sample, sequenced in a study of T cells in Graves' hyperthyroidism and ophthalmopathy. RNA transcripts provided the source from which TCR beta CDR3 regions were amplified. During a first-round RT-PCR of the TCR CDR3, the HTBI primer set was used. Using its own MiXCR run on the multiplex PCR reads, TCRdb lists one record per CDR3 protein. This table has about 480,000 distinct CDR3 sequences, 13% to 15% appearing once. Sequenced material: blood. These receptors were taken from a woman between 18 and 30 years old with Graves' hyperthyroidism.

This clonotype was detected many times. The chain carries TRBV10-2 and TRBJ1-1, with D perhaps matching TRBD1 (6 bases). CDR1 WSHSY and CDR2 SAAADI come from the germline V gene. The CDR3 sequence is 14 residues long. With 4 bases removed from V and 3 bases from J, the gap between germline ends came to 12 bases. This chain's CDR3 is CASSGTVGDTEAFF. CDR3 DNA: TGCGCCAGCAGTGGGACAGTCGGGGACACTGAAGCTTTCTTT.

This clonotype was observed at least ten times. V and J are TRBV20-1 and TRBJ1-1; D is unresolved. This CDR3 has 13 residues. Per germline, CDR1 DFQATT and CDR2 SNEGSKA (reference sequence). Trimming stripped 3 bases from V and 3 bases from J, with 11 bases between. The DNA of the CDR3 is TGCAGTGCTAGTGACGGAGGTGACACTGAAGCTTTCTTT. Its translation is CSASDGGDTEAFF.

This clonotype was seen at least ten times. The gene calls are TRBV11-1 and TRBJ2-1, with D perhaps TRBD2 (6 bases). Between the trimmed V and J ends, which lost 5 bases and 3 bases, there was a span of 14 bases. This CDR3 region has 15 residues. CDR1 and CDR2 from the germline V gene are SGHAT and FQDESV (reference sequence). This CDR3 is CASSRSPGGYNEQFF. The CDR3 region has the DNA TGTGCCAGCAGCCGTAGCCCCGGGGGCTACAATGAGCAGTTCTTC. Using reference TRBV11-1 and TRBJ2-1 for the parts outside the CDR3, the full variable domain is EAEVAQSPRYKITEKSQAVAFWCDPISGHATLYWYRQILGQGPELLVQFQDESVVDDSQLPKDRFSAERLKGVDSTLKIQPAELGDSAMYLCASSRSPGGYNEQFFGPGTRLTVL.

This clonotype has just a few counts. The genes are TRBV6-1 and TRBJ2-1, with 8 positions matching TRBD2. V trimming: 7 bases; J trimming: 3 bases; junction bases outside the gene matches: 14. This CDR3 comprises 17 residues. Germline V CDR1 and CDR2: MNHNS, SASEGT. Here the CDR3 DNA reads TGTGCCAGCACCCGAGCGGCGGGGGGCGCGCTCTACAATGAGCAGTTCTTC. This sequence encodes CASTRAAGGALYNEQFF.

This clonotype occurred many times. The chain carries TRBV28 and TRBJ2-4; 8 bases line up with TRBD2. The V segment lost 6 bases and the J segment 15 bases; nucleotides outside the gene matches: 13. This CDR3 comprises 13 residues. From germline, CDR1 is MDHEN and CDR2 SYDVKM. The CDR3 DNA follows: TGTGCCAGCAGAAACAGCGGGAGTGGGCTGTGGTACTTC. Translation gives CASRNSGSGLWYF.

This clonotype was recorded many times. The chain uses TRBV10-3 and TRBJ2-3; D gene ambiguous. V was pared by 0 bases and J by 0 bases, with 13 bases between. Per germline, CDR1 ENHRY and CDR2 SYGVKD. CDR3 length: 17 amino acids. CDR3 DNA sequence: TGTGCCATCAGTGAGTCGAATCCGCGCAGGAGCACAGATACGCAGTATTTT. Amino acids: CAISESNPRRSTDTQYF.

This clonotype was recorded many times. The V and J genes are TRBV18 and TRBJ2-1; D ambiguous. The ends were cut back, 6 bases at V and 5 bases at J, with 11 bases in the middle. CDR1 KGHSH and CDR2 LQKENI come from the germline V gene. This CDR3 contains 13 residues. CDR3 DNA: TGTGCCAGCTCTCTGACTGCAGACAATGAGCAGTTCTTC. Encoded protein: CASSLTADNEQFF.

The chain uses TRBV9 and TRBJ1-1; D remains unclear. In germline, CDR1 is SGDLS, CDR2 YYNGEE. V was cut by 0 bases and J by 2 bases, with 8 bases left in between. This CDR3 is built from 14 residues. The CDR3 region is CASSVDPVNTEAFF. The CDR3 DNA reads as TGTGCCAGCAGCGTAGATCCGGTAAACACTGAAGCTTTCTTT.

This clonotype was seen only a few times. CDR3 amino acids: CSAHDRGQETQYF. CDR3 coding DNA: TGCAGTGCGCACGACAGGGGGCAAGAGACCCAGTACTTC. This chain joins TRBV20-1 and TRBJ2-5, with 9 bases lining up with TRBD1. Germline CDR1 reads DFQATT; CDR2 reads SNEGSKA (reference sequence). The CDR3 sequence is 13 residues long. Trimming removed 6 bases from V and 2 bases from J; junction bases left unmatched: 4.

The table lists this clonotype with many counts. The CDR3 sequence is CASSPRGQSGETQYF. The CDR3 DNA reads TGTGCCAGCTCACCACGAGGACAAAGCGGGGAGACCCAGTACTTC. V is TRBV18 and J is TRBJ2-5; tentatively, D is TRBD2 (6 bases). In germline, CDR1 is KGHSH, CDR2 LQKENI. V lost 1 base, J lost 5 bases, and 14 bases lay in between. This CDR3 comprises 15 residues.

With regard to this clonotype: A read error may explain this, as a much larger clone is one base away. In nucleotides, the CDR3 is TGTGCCAGCAGCCAAGTGCGCAGGAGCTCCTACAATGAGCAGTTCTTC. The encoded protein is CASSQVRRSSYNEQFF. The V and J genes are TRBV14 and TRBJ2-1; D ambiguous. Germline V gives CDR1 SGHDN, CDR2 FVKESK. This CDR3 has 16 amino acids. V was cut by 1 base and J by 0 bases, with 10 bases left in between.

The gene calls are TRBV4-1 and TRBJ1-2; 7 nucleotides match TRBD1. The CDR3 has 15 amino acids. After removal of 4 bases from V and 0 bases from J, the junction contained 5 bases not matched to a gene. Germline V gene sequence: CDR1 MGHRA, CDR2 YSYEKL. The CDR3 loop is CASSPNRGPNYGYTF. CDR3 DNA sequence: TGCGCCAGCAGCCCAAACAGGGGACCTAACTATGGCTACACCTTC.

In its sample, this clonotype was seen many times. The rearrangement uses TRBV7-2 and TRBJ1-5, with TRBD1 matching 8 bases. The J segment lost 7 bases and the V segment lost 4 bases, leaving 9 bases of the junction unmatched. CDR3 length equals 15 residues. Germline CDR1 reads SGHTA; CDR2 reads FQGNSA. In DNA, the CDR3 is TGTGCCAGCAGCTACCACGGACAGGGAGAGCAGCCCCAGCATTTT. Translated: CASSYHGQGEQPQHF.